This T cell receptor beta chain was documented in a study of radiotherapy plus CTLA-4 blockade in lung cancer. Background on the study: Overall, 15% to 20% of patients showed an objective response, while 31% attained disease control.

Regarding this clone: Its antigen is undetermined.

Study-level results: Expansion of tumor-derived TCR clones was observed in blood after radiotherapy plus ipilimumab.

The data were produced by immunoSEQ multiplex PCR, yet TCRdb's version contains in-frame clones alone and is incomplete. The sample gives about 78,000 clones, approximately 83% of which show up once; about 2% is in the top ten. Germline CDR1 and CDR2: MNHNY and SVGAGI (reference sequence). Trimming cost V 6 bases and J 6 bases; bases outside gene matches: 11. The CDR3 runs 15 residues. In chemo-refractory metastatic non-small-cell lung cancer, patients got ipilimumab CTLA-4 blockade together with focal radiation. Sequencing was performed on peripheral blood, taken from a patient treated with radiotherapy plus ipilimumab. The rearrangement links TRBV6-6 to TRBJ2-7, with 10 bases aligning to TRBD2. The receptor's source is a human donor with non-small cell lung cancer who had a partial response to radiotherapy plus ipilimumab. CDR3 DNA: TGTGCCAGCAGAAGAGCGGGAGGGCCGGTAGGCGAGCAGTACGTC. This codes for CASRRAGGPVGEQYV.